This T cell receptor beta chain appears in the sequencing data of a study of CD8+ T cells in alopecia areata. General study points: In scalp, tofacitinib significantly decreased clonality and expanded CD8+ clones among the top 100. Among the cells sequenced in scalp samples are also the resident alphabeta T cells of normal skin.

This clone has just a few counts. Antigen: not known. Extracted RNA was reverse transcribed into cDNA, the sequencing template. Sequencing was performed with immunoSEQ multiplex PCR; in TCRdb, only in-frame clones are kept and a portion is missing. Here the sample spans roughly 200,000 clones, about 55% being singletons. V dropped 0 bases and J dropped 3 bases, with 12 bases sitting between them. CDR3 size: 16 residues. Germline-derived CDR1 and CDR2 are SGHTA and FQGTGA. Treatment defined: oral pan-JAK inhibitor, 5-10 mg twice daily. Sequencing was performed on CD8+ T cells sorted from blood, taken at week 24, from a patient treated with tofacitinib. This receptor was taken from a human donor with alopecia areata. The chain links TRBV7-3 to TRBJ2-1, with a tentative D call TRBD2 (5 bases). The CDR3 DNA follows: TGTGCCAGCAGCTTAACGTTGGGGAGAGTCTACAATGAGCAGTTCTTC. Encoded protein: CASSLTLGRVYNEQFF.